Listed below are T cell receptor beta chains from one sample, sequenced in a study of T-cell memory formation after mild COVID-19. TCRdb used MiXCR to reprocess the 5' RACE reads, holding one entry per CDR3 protein. The sample yields some 130,000 distinct CDR3 sequences, approximately 16% seen once. Source material: PBMCs or a T cell subset sorted from them (not recorded which). The receptors were sampled from an adult woman who had mild COVID-19 (a few samples of this study predate the infection). Cell type and time point are not known. Each CDR3 is given with its conserved first and last residue. Only some rows state a clone size, as once, few, many or a class for expanded clones.

CDR3,size,V
CASSHPLAGGADTQYF,.,TRBV12-3/TRBV12-4
CSVVLHSLYNEQFF,.,TRBV29-1
CASGNRADTQYF,.,TRBV12-3/TRBV12-4
CAISAPGQGPYEQYF,many,TRBV10-3
CASSLDVGTQYF,few,TRBV7-2
CASSLVSEDRGLPTF,few,TRBV6-1
CASREFQQGPYGYTF,few,TRBV5-4
CASSYSVISYNSPLHF,.,TRBV6-6
CASSLKREPQHF,few,TRBV6-6
CASSLDSGPYEQYF,.,TRBV5-1
CASSAYGGSTGELFF,.,TRBV9
CATSDASGGLTDTQYF,.,TRBV24-1
CASRQTGDDYGYTF,few,TRBV5-5
CASSIDRGRYYNEQFF,.,TRBV19
CSVETEAYEQYF,many,TRBV29-1
CASSVGGGSTDTQYF,.,TRBV9
CASSLGLAYEQYF,many,TRBV12-3/TRBV12-4
CASSYSPSAFQKQFF,few,TRBV6-5
CSVLLGRNTGELFF,.,TRBV29-1
CASSAREGLSYNEQFF,.,TRBV7-9
CASSSSRNSNQPQHF,.,TRBV19
CASSLRTVTDTQYF,few,TRBV12-3/TRBV12-4
CARNWCGKPQGEQYF,few,TRBV25-1
CATSDSGTARYEQYF,many,TRBV24-1
CASSTGLSEKLFF,.,TRBV7-9
CATSDSTAVDQPQHF,.,TRBV24-1
CSVALAETNTGELFF,.,TRBV29-1
CASSAGHSTQETQYF,few,TRBV3-1
CAISEGLAGGSEQFF,few,TRBV10-3
CASSIVETSAHNEQFF,.,TRBV19
CASSLGREQYF,few,TRBV3-1
CASSFDLYSANTDTQYF,few,TRBV27
CARSLTDYTEAFF,.,TRBV5-8
CASSFSGKWVDGYTF,few,TRBV12-3/TRBV12-4
CSVELGGEQYF,.,TRBV29-1
CASSPGQGAGEQYF,few,TRBV12-3/TRBV12-4
CASSLVGTSYNEQFF,few,TRBV7-9
CASSFSGGANTGELFF,.,TRBV5-1
CASSPRDPRETQYF,.,TRBV12-3/TRBV12-4
CASSPPGAGRVREQYF,.,TRBV27
CSVLGVSSYEQYF,.,TRBV29-1
CSVEDLRGNYGYTF,.,TRBV29-1
CASSQGGFTGELFF,few,TRBV4-1
CASRPGLEADTQYF,.,TRBV6-1
CASSQVGLATDTQYF,few,TRBV4-3
CASSVEESGANVLTF,few,TRBV9
CASSQGLHATNEKLFF,.,TRBV3-1
CASSFTGLAGGPGEQFF,few,TRBV5-1